The 24 T cell receptor beta chains listed next were all sequenced from one sample in a study of Graves' ophthalmopathy and Graves' hyperthyroidism. Transcripts of RNA were the source for amplifying TCR beta CDR3 regions. In the first round, RT-PCR was carried out with HTBI primers, and a multiplex PCR formed the second round. TCRdb re-analysed the multiplex PCR reads in MiXCR, keeping a single row per CDR3 protein. The sample holds 200,000 to 250,000 distinct CDR3 sequences, 20% to 25% seen once. The sequencing input was peripheral blood. The source is a woman aged 45-65 years with Graves' ophthalmopathy.

This clonotype was found many times. J is TRBJ2-3 and V is TRBV2; the D gene is possibly TRBD2 (8 bases). The CDR3 totals 17 residues. Germline V lookup: CDR1 SNHLY, CDR2 FYNNEI. Trimming removed 4 bases at V and 7 bases at J, with 24 bases between. CDR3 residues: CASSARLLREGANTQYF. CDR3 in DNA: TGTGCCAGCAGTGCCAGACTACTCCGGGAGGGGGCGAATACGCAGTATTTT.

This clonotype was detected many times. This chain links TRBV6-1 with TRBJ1-3, with unresolved D. The CDR3 totals 13 residues. V was shortened by 0 bases and J by 4 bases, with 4 bases between the two germline ends. Germline lookup yields CDR1 MNHNS and CDR2 SASEGT. This chain's CDR3 is CASSEALGNTIYF. DNA of the CDR3: TGTGCCAGCAGTGAAGCGCTAGGAAACACCATATATTTT.

There are many counts of this clonotype. The rearrangement links TRBV5-1 to TRBJ2-7, with D possibly TRBD2 on 5 matching bases. The CDR3 has 15 amino acids. Looked up from germline, CDR1 is SGHRS and CDR2 is YFSETQ. The V and J ends lost 4 bases and 0 bases respectively, with 14 bases between them. The CDR3 DNA reads as TGCGCCAGCAGCCCAGCAACTAGTAACTCCTACGAGCAGTACTTC. Translated: CASSPATSNSYEQYF.

This clonotype was counted at least ten times. The chain joins TRBV7-2 to TRBJ1-5; 9 positions agree with TRBD1. The V segment lost 6 bases and the J segment 2 bases; nucleotides outside the gene matches: 8. The CDR3 loop spans 16 amino acids. The germline gives CDR1 SGHTA, CDR2 FQGNSA. The CDR3 loop reads CASSTQGAVGNQPQHF. CDR3 in DNA: TGTGCCAGCAGTACACAGGGGGCCGTAGGCAATCAGCCCCAGCATTTT.

Many counts were recorded for this clonotype. CDR3: CSARDGTSGFDIQYF. CDR3 bases: TGCAGTGCTAGAGATGGGACTAGCGGGTTTGACATTCAGTACTTC. This chain joins TRBV20-1 and TRBJ2-4, with 12 nucleotides matching TRBD2. Germline values: CDR1 DFQATT, CDR2 SNEGSKA (reference sequence). CDR3 length equals 15 residues. With 0 bases clipped from V and 8 bases from J, the junction kept 5 bases outside the gene matches.

This clonotype was seen ten or more times. The chain combines TRBV28 with TRBJ1-2, with D unresolved. Trimming removed 3 bases at V and 4 bases at J, with 9 bases between. This CDR3 contains 13 residues. The germline gives CDR1 MDHEN, CDR2 SYDVKM. For the CDR3, the DNA is TGTGCCAGCAGTTTGAACAGCATCTATGGCTACACCTTC. Translation: CASSLNSIYGYTF.

This clonotype was observed at least ten times. The chain couples TRBV28 to TRBJ1-5; D gene ambiguous. This CDR3 region has 12 residues. Per germline, CDR1 MDHEN and CDR2 SYDVKM. The ends were cut back, 7 bases at V and 4 bases at J, with 8 bases in the middle. CDR3 protein: CASNPGNQPQHF. The CDR3 DNA is TGTGCCAGCAACCCGGGGAATCAGCCCCAGCATTTT.

The sample holds many counts of this clonotype. V and J are TRBV30 and TRBJ2-7; 9 positions agree with TRBD2. This CDR3 has 15 amino acids. V gave up 1 base and J gave up 1 base; unmatched junction bases: 5. The V gene's germline CDR1 is GTSNPN and CDR2 SVGIG (reference sequence). Written as DNA, the CDR3 is TGTGCCTGGAGTGCGCTAGCGGGATGGTCCTACGAGCAGTACTTC. Translated, it gives CAWSALAGWSYEQYF.

This clonotype showed up many times. This rearrangement joins TRBV11-2 to TRBJ2-7; a possible D gene is TRBD1 (6 bases). The CDR3 contains 15 residues. Germline V CDR1 and CDR2: SGHAT, FQNNGV. Trimming took 1 base from V and 0 from J, leaving 10 bases between them. In DNA, the CDR3 is TGTGCCAGCAGCTTAGTCCAGGGGCTCTCCTACGAGCAGTACTTC. Translating it yields CASSLVQGLSYEQYF.

The chain recombines TRBV6-1 with TRBJ1-6, with no clear D. Trimming left V 2 bases short and J 8 bases short, with 7 bases between. CDR3 length: 13 residues. Germline-derived CDR1 and CDR2 are MNHNS and SASEGT. As DNA, the CDR3 is TGTGCCAGCAGTGAAAACGTTTATTCACCCCTCCACTTT. Translation gives CASSENVYSPLHF.

This clonotype was seen many times. The V gene is TRBV30, the J gene TRBJ1-5; D might be TRBD1 (5 bases). CDR1 and CDR2 (germline): GTSNPN, SVGIG (reference sequence). Trimming removed 5 bases at V and 7 bases at J, with 15 bases between. The CDR3 extends over 13 amino acids. CDR3 DNA sequence: TGTGCCTGGGCCGACCGGGACGCCCAGCCCCAGCATTTT. Encoded protein: CAWADRDAQPQHF.

The rearrangement uses TRBV6-4 and TRBJ2-7; 11 bases map to TRBD2. V trimming: 0 bases; J trimming: 5 bases; junction bases outside the gene matches: 6. The CDR3 contains 16 residues. Germline V gene data show CDR1 as MRHNA and CDR2 as SNTAGT. This CDR3 reads CASSDSAGTSGDEQYF. CDR3 bases: TGTGCCAGCAGTGACTCAGCGGGGACTAGCGGTGACGAGCAGTACTTC.

This clonotype has at least ten counts. The chain employs TRBV29-1 and TRBJ1-1, with D maybe TRBD1 (5 bases). Germline assignment: CDR1 SQVTM and CDR2 ANQGSEA. CDR3 length: 13 amino acids. The ends were cut back, 5 bases at V and 4 bases at J, with 14 bases in the middle. CDR3: CSVWGTRGTEAFF. CDR3 coding DNA: TGCAGCGTTTGGGGGACCCGAGGCACTGAAGCTTTCTTT.

Ten or more counts support this clonotype. The V gene is TRBV7-8, the J gene TRBJ2-5; D gene ambiguous. CDR1 is SGHVS, CDR2 FQNEAQ, per germline. This CDR3 contains 12 residues. V lost 3 bases to trimming and J lost 5 bases, with 7 bases between them. CDR3 sequence reads: CASSFPSETQYF. DNA of the CDR3: TGTGCCAGCAGCTTTCCCTCGGAGACCCAGTACTTC.

This clonotype was found many times. CDR3 loop: CASSAAPGTRATGELFF. The DNA for the CDR3 is TGTGCCAGCAGCGCCGCCCCCGGGACTAGAGCCACCGGGGAGCTGTTTTTT. The chain uses TRBV11-1 and TRBJ2-2, with 8 bases that match TRBD2. CDR3 size: 17 residues. V was clipped by 5 bases and J by 4 bases; unmatched bases: 12. The germline V gene encodes CDR1 SGHAT and CDR2 FQDESV (reference sequence).

The V gene is TRBV15, the J gene TRBJ2-5; D is ambiguous. This CDR3 is 12 amino acids long. CDR1 and CDR2 (germline): LNHNV, YYDKDF (reference sequence). V was trimmed by 1 base and J by 4 bases, leaving 4 bases between them. This chain's CDR3 is CATSRGTETQYF. CDR3 DNA sequence: TGTGCCACCAGCAGAGGAACAGAGACCCAGTACTTC. The full variable domain, rest sourced from reference TRBV15 and TRBJ2-5, is DAMVIQNPRYQVTQFGKPVTLSCSQTLNHNVMYWYQQKSSQAPKLLFHYYDKDFNNEADTPDNFQSRRPNTSFCFLDIRSPGLGDTAMYLCATSRGTETQYFGPGTRLLVL.

This clonotype has a count of ten or more. The chain uses TRBV28 and TRBJ2-7; D remains unclear. There are 12 residues in the CDR3. Germline V lookup: CDR1 MDHEN, CDR2 SYDVKM. V lost 6 bases and J 7 bases, leaving 13 bases between the germline ends. DNA for the CDR3: TGTGCCAGCAGCATGGCACTGTGGGAGCAGTACTTC. This codes for CASSMALWEQYF.

CDR3 nucleotide sequence: TGCGCCAGCAGCTTGGATACCGCGGGGGGGGTAGGTTCACCCCTCCACTTT. Translating gives CASSLDTAGGVGSPLHF. The chain employs TRBV5-1 and TRBJ1-6; maybe TRBD1 (5 bases). Germline CDR1 SGHRS, CDR2 YFSETQ. The CDR3 spans 17 residues. The V end lost 0 bases, the J end lost 9 bases, and 19 bases lay between the germline ends.

This clonotype has more than one count but fewer than ten. One base away lies a much larger clone, so this may be a sequencing read error. V gene TRBV7-8 combines with J gene TRBJ2-7; possible D gene TRBD2, 5 bases. The CDR3 covers 15 residues. Germline CDR1 and CDR2: SGHVS and FQNEAQ. The CDR3 sequence: CASSLALGEGYGQYF. CDR3 nucleotide sequence: TGTGCCAGCAGCTTAGCCCTTGGTGAGGGATACGGGCAGTACTTC.

This clonotype was seen at least ten times. This chain links TRBV7-2 with TRBJ2-5, with TRBD2 as a possible D gene (5 bases). CDR3 length: 14 residues. Trimming pared 2 bases from V and 5 bases from J, leaving 12 bases between. The germline V gene encodes CDR1 SGHTA and CDR2 FQGNSA. In DNA, the CDR3 is TGTGCCAGCAGCTTAATTGTGGCTAGCGAGACCCAGTACTTC. It encodes CASSLIVASETQYF.

This clonotype was detected ten times or more. The rearrangement joins TRBV6-5 to TRBJ1-1; D not certain. The CDR3 sequence is 12 residues long. From germline, CDR1 is MNHEY and CDR2 SVGAGI. Trimming cost V 4 bases and J 7 bases, with 10 bases left between them. Here the CDR3 reads CASSSLSGEAFF. The CDR3 nucleotides are TGTGCCAGCAGTTCCCTGTCCGGTGAAGCTTTCTTT.

The sample holds many counts of this clonotype. This may come from a read error, since a much larger clone is one base off. V and J are TRBV12-3 or TRBV12-4 and TRBJ1-5; D is possibly TRBD1 (5 bases). The CDR3 loop spans 14 amino acids. CDR3 nucleotides: TGTGCCCGCAGCTTGGACAATAGCAATCAGCCCCAGCATTTT. Amino acids: CARSLDNSNQPQHF.

In this sample, this clonotype turned up many times. The chain is built from TRBV7-6 and TRBJ2-5; 7 positions match TRBD2. The CDR3 contains 15 residues. The germline gives CDR1 SGHVS, CDR2 FNYEAQ. The junction had 8 bases not matched to a gene; V was cut back by 2 bases and J by 5 bases. Here the CDR3 DNA reads TGTGCCAGCAGCTTATTTGGCGGGAGTTCCGAGACCCAGTACTTC. Translated: CASSLFGGSSETQYF.

This clonotype occurred many times. The genes are TRBV6-5 and TRBJ2-5, with TRBD1 matching over 8 bases. V shed 4 bases, J shed 5 bases, and the junction held 6 bases outside the gene matches. Germline V gene data show CDR1 as MNHEY and CDR2 as SVGAGI. The length of the CDR3 is 14 residues. CDR3 sequence: CASSLTGVGETQYF. CDR3 sequence (DNA): TGTGCCAGCAGTTTGACAGGGGTGGGCGAGACCCAGTACTTC.